A selection of T cell receptor beta chains follows, all from one sample in a study of Tregs in tolerant kidney transplant recipients. Clones were read by immunoSEQ multiplex PCR, and TCRdb kept only the in-frame ones, dropping some. The table has about 83,000 clones, nearly 98% seen once; the top ten hold approximately 0.56%. The sample was CD4+ T cells from blood, taken before the transplant. The origin of the receptors is a human donor who received a combined kidney and bone marrow transplant. Both conserved end residues are part of each CDR3. The D gene is left open where the match is weak. Clone size, where shown, is once, few, many, or a class for clones that have expanded.

cdr3_aa cdr3_nt clone_size j_call d_call v_call
CASSQKWRGAGTGELFF TGCGCCAGCAGCCAAAAGTGGAGGGGTGCGGGCACCGGGGAGCTGTTTTTT NA TRBJ2-2 NA TRBV4-3
CASSPVRTSGSYEQYF TGCGCCAGCAGCCCCGTCAGGACTAGCGGATCCTACGAGCAGTACTTC NA TRBJ2-7 TRBD2 TRBV4-3
CASSVGTGGASHGYTF TGTGCCAGCAGCGTAGGTACGGGGGGAGCCTCCCATGGCTACACCTTC NA TRBJ1-2 NA TRBV9
CASSLITGEETQYF TGCGCCAGCAGCTTAATAACAGGGGAAGAGACCCAGTACTTC NA TRBJ2-5 TRBD1 TRBV5-1
CASTTRPGVGEQFF TGTGCCAGCACCACTCGTCCGGGTGTCGGTGAGCAGTTCTTC NA TRBJ2-1 NA TRBV7-3
CASRQRTGGIVEESWAPQHF TGTGCCAGCAGACAGAGGACAGGGGGGATCGTGGAGGAATCTTGGGCGCCCCAGCATTTT NA TRBJ1-5 NA TRBV21-1
CATSRPGTDTQYF TGTGCCACCAGCCGTCCCGGCACAGATACGCAGTATTTT NA TRBJ2-3 NA TRBV15
CASSRPGTRTYEQYF TGTGCCAGCAGTAGGCCCGGGACTCGAACCTACGAGCAGTACTTC NA TRBJ2-7 NA TRBV6-5
CATRSSSYNEQFF TGTGCCACCCGGTCTAGCTCCTACAATGAGCAGTTCTTC NA TRBJ2-1 NA TRBV27
CASSQTTSGRFRGADTQYF TGTGCCAGCAGCCAAACAACTAGCGGGAGGTTTAGAGGGGCAGATACGCAGTATTTT NA TRBJ2-3 TRBD2 TRBV9
CASSPGKGQPYEQYF TGTGCCAGCTCACCGGGGAAGGGACAACCCTACGAGCAGTACTTC NA TRBJ2-7 NA TRBV18
CASSPPGGNTIYF TGTGCCAGCAGTCCCCCGGGGGGAAACACCATATATTTT NA TRBJ1-3 NA TRBV6-5
CASSSTAGGSDEQFF TGTGCCAGCAGCTCCACGGCAGGGGGTAGCGATGAGCAGTTCTTC NA TRBJ2-1 TRBD1 TRBV11-3
CASSAGLEETQYF TGTGCCAGCAGCGCTGGACTGGAAGAGACCCAGTACTTC NA TRBJ2-5 NA TRBV6-6
CASSPATGSYEQYF TGTGCCAGCAGCCCTGCGACAGGTTCCTACGAGCAGTACTTC NA TRBJ2-7 NA TRBV6-5
CASSFGGARTYEQYF TGTGCCAGCAGTTTCGGGGGGGCAAGAACCTACGAGCAGTACTTC NA TRBJ2-7 TRBD2 TRBV7-2
CASSLGGTRYGYTF TGCGCCAGCAGCTTGGGCGGGACCCGATATGGCTACACCTTC NA TRBJ1-2 NA TRBV5-1
CASSRSGSIGNEQFF TGTGCCAGCTCACGAAGCGGGAGCATCGGCAATGAGCAGTTCTTC NA TRBJ2-1 TRBD2 TRBV18
CASSLQGEPYEQYF TGTGCCAGCAGCTTGCAGGGTGAACCCTACGAGCAGTACTTC NA TRBJ2-7 NA TRBV7-2
CASSLAYQINYGYTF TGTGCCAGCAGCTTGGCTTACCAGATTAACTATGGCTACACCTTC NA TRBJ1-2 NA TRBV5-5
CASSYSGTGGYGYTF TGTGCCAGCAGTTACTCGGGGACAGGGGGCTATGGCTACACCTTC NA TRBJ1-2 TRBD1 TRBV6-6
CASSPNPQGAGGYTF TGTGCCAGCAGCCCTAACCCACAGGGGGCGGGAGGCTACACCTTC NA TRBJ1-2 TRBD1 TRBV9
CASSPQQSSTDTQYF TGTGCCAGCTCACCCCAACAGAGTAGCACAGATACGCAGTATTTT once TRBJ2-3 NA TRBV18
CAISPPGQGLVYGYTF TGTGCCATCAGTCCCCCGGGACAGGGGCTTGTCTATGGCTACACCTTC NA TRBJ1-2 TRBD1 TRBV10-3
CASSLGVTGQATDTQYF TGTGCCAGCAGCTTAGGGGTTACGGGACAGGCAACAGATACGCAGTATTTT NA TRBJ2-3 TRBD1 TRBV11-2
CASRRDYNEQFF TGTGCCAGCCGCCGGGACTACAATGAGCAGTTCTTC NA TRBJ2-1 NA TRBV11-1
CASSRGQDNSPLHF TGTGCCAGCAGCAGGGGACAGGATAATTCACCCCTCCACTTT NA TRBJ1-6 TRBD1 TRBV7-6
CASSPTIPTDTQYF TGTGCCAGCAGCCCGACTATACCCACAGATACGCAGTATTTT NA TRBJ2-3 NA TRBV5-6
CASSQAGGLLSGYTF TGCGCCAGCAGCCAAGCCGGGGGACTGCTAAGTGGCTACACCTTC NA TRBJ1-2 NA TRBV4-1
CASSQVATSSYNEQFF TGCGCCAGCAGCCAGGTAGCCACGAGCTCCTACAATGAGCAGTTCTTC NA TRBJ2-1 NA TRBV4-1
CASSLTGSTGELFF TGTGCCAGCAGCTTAACGGGCAGCACCGGGGAGCTGTTTTTT NA TRBJ2-2 NA TRBV7-3
CASSWGLAGIYSEQFF TGCGCCAGCAGCTGGGGACTAGCGGGAATCTACAGTGAGCAGTTCTTC NA TRBJ2-1 TRBD2 TRBV5-1
CASRGDSYTGELFF TGTGCCAGTAGAGGGGACAGCTATACCGGGGAGCTGTTTTTT once TRBJ2-2 TRBD1 TRBV19
CASSFIGVLDEQYF TGTGCCAGCAGTTTTATCGGGGTCCTAGACGAGCAGTACTTC NA TRBJ2-7 NA TRBV28
CASSKARDQPQHF TGTGCCAGCAGCAAAGCGCGGGATCAGCCCCAGCATTTT NA TRBJ1-5 NA TRBV21-1